This T cell receptor beta chain was retrieved from a study of T-cell reconstitution after alpha-beta-depleted transplantation in children listed by TCRdb under 2016. Looking at the study overall: Using TCR repertoire profiling, the study quantitatively followed how T-cell immune reconstitution unfolded in children after TCRalphabeta/CD19-depleted allogeneic hematopoietic cell transplantation.

To prepare the library, PCR was applied. Instrument on record: Illumina HiSeq 2500. TCR library preparation used molecular barcoding, with unique molecular identifiers applied to normalize quantification of the TCRbeta repertoire. TCRdb trimmed public reads at Q25 via fastp, called clones via MiXCR and kept in-frame beta chains. Every entry covers one CDR3 protein and lists the most common genes and DNA from its rows. For this sample there are approximately 430,000 distinct CDR3 sequences; roughly 16% appear just once. The top ten hold just under 30% of the sample. Note on this clonotype: Its specific antigen is unknown. One base away there is no much larger clone; base qualities are not given.

Interpreted using the paper, the treatment or condition label stands for: allogeneic hematopoietic cell transplantation with graft depleted of TCRalphabeta T cells and CD19 B cells. The transplant recipients were children given TCRalphabeta/CD19-depleted allogeneic hematopoietic cell grafts. A distance of 19 bases separates the germline ends of V and J, which lose 2 bases and 8 bases respectively. Spanning cysteine to phenylalanine, the CDR3 consists of 16 amino acids. Of the read, only the CDR3 DNA is kept; its 48 bases are in frame from base 1. The germline V gene (reference sequence) gives CDR1 as MNHEY and CDR2 as SMNVEV. Beyond this particular receptor, the publication reports: In some patients, the high TCRbeta diversity seen at day 60 was put down to recipient T cells and intrathymic progenitors that had survived conditioning. The apparently early recovery of alphabetaT-cell counts about two months after transplant reportedly depended on only several hundred rapidly expanded clones that came from non-depleted graft cells. Over the following months the frequencies of hyperexpanded clones went down, and after one year T-cell counts and TCRbeta diversity were mostly credited to newly produced T cells.

This specimen was PBMCs, mostly from graft donor cells, taken 360 days after TCRalphabeta/CD19-depleted stem cell transplant. The chain was built from TRBV27 and TRBJ2-1; the best D guess is TRBD1, with 5 bases matching. The receptor's source is a boy in the first two years of life who had a stem cell transplant for Wiskott-Aldrich syndrome, so the T cells may come from the graft donor. The bases read TGTGCCAGCAGTTTAAGCAGAGGCCGTGTCAGGGATGAGCAGTTCTTC. This is translated as CASSLSRGRVRDEQFF.